This T cell receptor beta chain was identified in a study of cytomegalovirus exposure and HLA in healthy donors. Findings of the study overall: In presence/absence analyses, roughly uniform sequencing depth across donors was assumed. Specificity of a few CMV-associated chains for CMV antigens was verified in vitro.

Likely unrecorded immune exposures existed in these nominally healthy donors. This clone was observed once. As yet, its antigen is unknown. PCR used 60 Vbeta primers and 13 Jbeta primers. Here immunoSEQ multiplex PCR was the method, and the copy in TCRdb shows in-frame clones only, minus some. The sample includes some 170,000 clones, around 64% of them seen just once. V was shortened by 1 base and J by 3 bases, with 10 bases between the two germline ends. The CDR3 is made up of 14 amino acids. The germline V gene encodes CDR1 SGHDN and CDR2 FVKESK. Sequencing was done on a sample of PBMCs. The V and J genes are TRBV14 and TRBJ2-7; D possibly corresponds to TRBD1 (6 bases). This TCR was recovered from a woman in her 30s in good health and CMV-seronegative. The CDR3 DNA reads as TGTGCCAGCAGCCAAGTGGACAGAGTCTACGAGCAGTACTTC. Translation gives CASSQVDRVYEQYF.